This entry describes one TCR beta chain. No antigen is known for it. No much larger clonotype is one base removed from it; base qualities were not supplied. In total, more than 500 healthy bone marrow donors made up the cohort. At the time of sampling, every cohort member was nominally healthy, though immune exposures that went unrecorded were likely present. The donor was CMV seropositive and was included in the group of some 290 seropositive cohort members. Every donor gave a peripheral blood sample, and the peripheral blood mononuclear cells from that sample were used for TCR beta sequencing. Genomic DNA extraction from the blood cell samples was performed with the Qiagen DNeasy Blood Extraction Kit. Library preparation employed the immunoSEQ multiplex PCR assay. For the multiplex PCR, a mixture combining 60 forward primers for TCR Vbeta segments and 13 reverse primers for TCR Jbeta segments was used. Amplification of the CDR3 region of rearranged TCR beta genes was performed with a multiplex PCR assay on genomic DNA. On the Illumina HiSeq System, the amplified TCR beta libraries were sequenced as 87-base-pair reads. Per the authors' processing: A later analysis tallied tens of millions of unique TCR beta chains across the 700 or so repertoires, and around 9.9 million of those chains were shared by two or more donors. A nearest-neighbor algorithm error-corrected the raw reads and collapsed the reads into unique sequences, merging closely related sequences to remove PCR and sequencing errors. CDR3 sequences were aligned to IMGT reference sequences to assign V, D and J gene segments. For a sequence to be retained, a match of at least six nucleotides to both a V gene segment and a J gene segment was required. Rearrangements were called productive when the CDR3 lacked stop codons and stayed in frame with V and J; all others were non-productive. CDR3 was defined according to IMGT convention as the region running from the second conserved V-encoded cysteine to the conserved J-encoded phenylalanine. The earlier analysis of some 550 of the donors excluded any sequence lacking an unambiguous match to a single V gene segment. In an earlier analysis of approximately 550 of the donors, V segments were called functional above 56.7% productive rearrangements and were called segregating when the between-donor standard deviation exceeded 5%. A statistical classification framework was built to diagnose cytomegalovirus status from the catalog of TCR beta chain sequences. V and J gene assignment, in a later analysis, came from comparing TCR nucleotide sequences with IMGT/GENE-DB human TR gene sequences. Using the TCRdist pipeline, a later analysis assigned CDR3 sequences along with most-parsimonious VDJ recombination scenarios. In a later analysis, every TCR beta chain was defined by the combination of its CDR3 amino acid sequence and its V-gene family, and reads without a unique V-gene family were dropped. To address suspected cross-contamination and a sequencing artifact, a later analysis removed a few hundred highly shared, low-generation-probability nucleotide sequences. In a later analysis, a clonal expansion index was calculated for each public chain from normalized within-repertoire ranks of inferred template counts. A later analysis computed generation probabilities with a VDJ recombination model fitted to out-of-frame rearrangements, and checked the results against IGoR. In a later analysis, TCR-TCR, TCR-HLA and TCR-CMV co-occurrence was scored with hypergeometric tests, and a repertoire-size bias correction was applied to TCR pairs. False discovery rates were estimated in a later analysis by permuting HLA or CMV assignments 20 times. In a later analysis, co-occurring TCRs were grouped using DBSCAN, and TCRdist sequence similarity was added for clustering within HLA-allele-positive subsets. For co-occurrence clustering, repertoires with fewer than 30,000 or more than 120,000 public chains were excluded, along with a handful of repertoires with anomalous nucleotide sharing. The source is immuneACCESS, and TCRdb retained only in-frame sequences with V and J called. Part of the clones is not carried over; for the studies checked, unresolved V genes explain less than half of this, and the remainder is unexplained. The V and J calls and the clone size are those of that table, but D and trimming were determined from the DNA. The sample table holds about 210,000 clones, of which around 86% were seen once. The top ten hold roughly a tenth of the sample.

This entry belongs to a study of cytomegalovirus exposure and HLA in healthy donors (dated by TCRdb to 2016 to 2017). In terms of the full investigation: In an earlier analysis of under 600 of the donors, 276 Gb of sequence data and approximately 120 million unique TCR beta sequences from 150 million to 200 million T cells were reported. Every repertoire in the discovery cohort had been generated on one and the same sequencing platform. The study was designed to test whether signatures of past pathogen exposure could be identified by cataloging public T cell receptors. A separate validation cohort of roughly 130 different subjects was used in addition to the approximately 670-subject first cohort. Alongside the repertoire data, information on donor age, sex, ethnicity and CMV serostatus was compiled. Approximately 310 gigabases of sequencing data and 80 million or so unique TCR sequences were included in an early release covering 550 to 650 HLA-typed donors. A later analysis re-examined previously published TCR beta repertoires from around 670 donors and added high-resolution HLA genotyping to investigate patterns of TCR occurrence. The number of donors typed differed by locus, with about 629-630 for A, B, C, DRB1 and DQB1, roughly 520 for DQA1, under 610 for DPA1, and around 450 for DPB1. Among under 450 genotyped donors of the cohort, an average of approximately 240,000 unique TCR beta nucleotide sequences were sequenced per donor, roughly 20% of them non-productive. Genome-wide SNP genotypes for about three fifths of the roughly 700 donors were used in a later genetic analysis, which treated that subset as a discovery cohort. The study profiled the T cell repertoires of hundreds of subjects by immunosequencing and related them to cytomegalovirus serostatus. To decide whether each TCR beta V gene segment behaved as functional or pseudogenic, an earlier analysis of some 600 of the donors relied on high-throughput TCR beta sequencing. In the later analysis, no new phenotypic data were used to find candidate immune exposures; instead, reliance was placed on TCR beta sequences and their occurrence across donors. Both class I and class II loci were covered by HLA typing, at four-digit resolution. Among the roughly 400 genotyped donors, around 81% belonged to the genetic ancestry cluster associated with self-reported Caucasian donors. About five DR-DQ haplotypes were treated as single units for association and clustering because of strong linkage in the cohort. To predict cytomegalovirus infection status, the study brought together high-throughput TCR immunosequencing, statistical association of individual TCRs with disease status, and machine learning.

General findings and caveats noted by the study authors: Across donors, most TCR sequences were observed very rarely, whereas some public TCRs were present in many individuals. According to a later analysis, parvovirus B19, influenza, CMV and Epstein-Barr virus appeared linked to several top co-occurrence clusters. Only TCR beta chains were sequenced in this cohort, and the absence of alpha or paired-chain data limited detectable features. A few of the identified cytomegalovirus-associated TCR beta chains were confirmed in vitro to be specific for cytomegalovirus antigens. In a later genetic analysis, a missense DCLRE1C variant was associated with V-gene and J-gene trimming of TCR beta chains, and the association was replicated in an independent cohort. Because counts were too low, seventeen rarely observed V segments, including chromosome 9 orphons, were excluded from the earlier analysis of 587 of the donors. Because HLA typing was missing for some donors at each locus, association tests included only the typed subset. A cluster of highly shared sequence variants was judged likely to be a technical artifact of the sequencing pipeline. In both the original and validation cohorts, the classifier was reported to diagnose cytomegalovirus status with high specificity and sensitivity. Most CMV-associated TCR beta chains appeared to be HLA-restricted in a later analysis, and the HLA associations seemed to be driven largely by CMV exposure. In an earlier analysis of around 600 of the donors, most TCR beta V segments were observed in productive rearrangements about 90% or about 30% of the time, broadly matching IMGT annotations. The only immune exposure information available for the cohort was CMV serostatus. A later analysis associated 15,000 to 20,000 TCR beta sequences with specific HLA alleles at a false discovery rate of 0.05. According to the authors, the approach could potentially be generalized to other disease states and immunological phenotypes. When HLA alleles, especially DR and DQ, strongly co-occurred, attributing TCR associations to individual alleles was difficult. In a later genetic analysis, fewer N-insertions in productive TCRs were reported among donors in an Asian-associated ancestry cluster than the approximately 670-donor mean. Correlated functional status among segregating V segments might be attributable to linkage disequilibrium, but an unknown experimental factor could not be ruled out. According to a later analysis, TCR association rates differed among HLA loci, with DRB1 alleles showing the most associated TCRs and HLA-C alleles showing the fewest. The 87-base-pair reads could not distinguish some IMGT-functional V segments, including TRBV6-2 and TRBV6-3, so those segments were excluded. The presence/absence analyses assumed that sequencing depth was roughly uniform across donors, and that assumption may not be true. In a later analysis, HLA-associated TCR beta chains were found to be more clonally expanded and to have lower generation probabilities than equally common non-associated chains. A further reported finding was that TCR beta sequences accurately predicted the HLA-A and HLA-B alleles for most subjects in the first cohort. The study gave a list of 150 to 200 TCR beta chains associated with cytomegalovirus.

V is pared back by 3 bases and J by 4 bases, with 10 bases lying between the germline termini. Based on the germline V gene (reference sequence), the CDR1 and CDR2 sequences are LNHDA and SQIVND. Its CDR3 holds 14 amino acids, cysteine through phenylalanine. The only DNA kept is the CDR3, 42 bases in frame from the first base. This chain joins TRBV19 to TRBJ1-5; a weak D assignment points to TRBD1 (6 bases agree). The origin of this receptor is a woman aged 45 to 65 in good health and CMV-seropositive. Sequencing was performed on PBMCs. CDR3 reads: CASSMGDINQPQHF. The DNA reads as follows: TGTGCCAGTAGTATGGGGGACATTAATCAGCCCCAGCATTTT.